Listed below are T cell receptor beta chains from one sample, sequenced in a study of OX40 agonist ivuxolimab in advanced cancers. Libraries were prepared by immunoSEQ multiplex PCR; TCRdb keeps only in-frame clonotypes and omits some of them. The sample shows roughly 90,000 clones, roughly 93% of them seen only once. Sample: CD4+ or CD8+ T cells sorted from blood, taken in a trial of the OX40 agonist ivuxolimab. These TCRs come from an adult with an advanced solid tumor such as melanoma, head and neck, liver or kidney cancer. Each CDR3 is given with its conserved first and last residue. The D gene is left open where the match is weak. Expanded clones get a size class; other rows say once, few or many, or leave the size out.

j_gene: TRBJ2-3
v_gene: TRBV11-2
d_gene: TRBD2
abundance: -
CDR3aa: CASSAPGGPADTQYF
CDR3nt: TGTGCCAGCAGCGCGCCGGGAGGCCCCGCAGATACGCAGTATTTT

j_gene: TRBJ2-1
v_gene: TRBV11-3
d_gene: -
abundance: -
CDR3aa: CASSLEGSRGSEQFF
CDR3nt: TGTGCCAGCAGCTTAGAGGGGAGCAGGGGAAGTGAGCAGTTCTTC

j_gene: TRBJ2-3
v_gene: TRBV28
d_gene: -
abundance: -
CDR3aa: CASRLGHTDTQYF
CDR3nt: TGTGCCAGCAGGCTTGGGCACACAGATACGCAGTATTTT

j_gene: TRBJ2-1
v_gene: TRBV11-1
d_gene: TRBD1
abundance: -
CDR3aa: CASSPRGQLRHEQFF
CDR3nt: TGTGCCAGCAGCCCTCGGGGACAGCTTAGGCATGAGCAGTTCTTC

j_gene: TRBJ2-2
v_gene: TRBV18
d_gene: -
abundance: -
CDR3aa: CASSPAVGTGELFF
CDR3nt: TGTGCCAGCTCACCAGCGGTAGGGACCGGGGAGCTGTTTTTT

j_gene: TRBJ2-5
v_gene: TRBV27
d_gene: TRBD2
abundance: -
CDR3aa: CASSLAGVETQYF
CDR3nt: TGTGCCAGCAGTCTAGCGGGAGTTGAGACCCAGTACTTC

j_gene: TRBJ2-1
v_gene: TRBV11-2
d_gene: -
abundance: -
CDR3aa: CASSEKRPSLNEQFF
CDR3nt: TGTGCCAGCAGCGAGAAGCGGCCTAGTCTCAATGAGCAGTTCTTC

j_gene: TRBJ1-2
v_gene: TRBV11-2
d_gene: -
abundance: -
CDR3aa: CASSIGRAYGYTF
CDR3nt: TGTGCCAGCAGTATCGGCAGGGCATATGGCTACACCTTC

j_gene: TRBJ1-2
v_gene: TRBV21-1
d_gene: -
abundance: -
CDR3aa: CASSKGRRAYGYTF
CDR3nt: TGTGCCAGCAGCAAAGGGCGCAGGGCGTATGGCTACACCTTC

j_gene: TRBJ2-1
v_gene: TRBV16
d_gene: TRBD2
abundance: -
CDR3aa: CASSQQGGGNNEQFF
CDR3nt: TGTGCCAGCAGCCAACAAGGCGGGGGAAATAATGAGCAGTTCTTC

j_gene: TRBJ2-1
v_gene: TRBV6-6
d_gene: -
abundance: few
CDR3aa: CASSKQGGMGRNEQFF
CDR3nt: TGTGCCAGCAGTAAACAAGGCGGGATGGGGCGGAATGAGCAGTTCTTC

j_gene: TRBJ2-6
v_gene: TRBV12-5
d_gene: -
abundance: -
CDR3aa: CASGFRLGAGRDLLANVLTF
CDR3nt: TGTGCTAGTGGTTTCCGATTGGGGGCAGGGCGCGACTTGTTGGCCAACGTCCTGACTTTC

j_gene: TRBJ1-6
v_gene: TRBV2
d_gene: -
abundance: -
CDR3aa: CASNRPGNSPLHF
CDR3nt: TGTGCCAGCAACAGACCGGGAAATTCACCCCTCCACTTT

j_gene: TRBJ2-7
v_gene: TRBV5-1
d_gene: TRBD2
abundance: few
CDR3aa: CASSLTAGEVNEQYF
CDR3nt: TGCGCCAGCAGCTTGACGGCGGGAGAGGTGAACGAGCAGTACTTC

j_gene: TRBJ2-1
v_gene: TRBV7-3
d_gene: TRBD2
abundance: -
CDR3aa: CASSLSPGLAGVINEQFF
CDR3nt: TGTGCCAGCAGCTTATCCCCAGGACTAGCGGGAGTGATCAATGAGCAGTTCTTC

j_gene: TRBJ2-3
v_gene: TRBV7-8
d_gene: -
abundance: -
CDR3aa: CASSLGGGRTDTQYF
CDR3nt: TGTGCCAGCAGCTTAGGTGGGGGTCGCACAGATACGCAGTATTTT

j_gene: TRBJ2-5
v_gene: TRBV7-2
d_gene: -
abundance: -
CDR3aa: CASSRRRDSQQETQYF
CDR3nt: TGTGCCAGCAGCCGGAGGCGGGATAGCCAACAAGAGACCCAGTACTTC

j_gene: TRBJ2-2
v_gene: TRBV14
d_gene: -
abundance: -
CDR3aa: CASSQGQGSTGELFF
CDR3nt: TGTGCCAGCAGCCAAGGGCAGGGGTCGACCGGGGAGCTGTTTTTT

j_gene: TRBJ1-3
v_gene: TRBV2
d_gene: -
abundance: -
CDR3aa: CASSDLGTLSGNTIYF
CDR3nt: TGTGCCAGCAGTGACTTAGGGACACTCTCTGGAAACACCATATATTTT

j_gene: TRBJ1-5
v_gene: TRBV18
d_gene: TRBD1
abundance: -
CDR3aa: CASSPGTDQPQHF
CDR3nt: TGTGCCAGCTCACCAGGGACAGACCAGCCCCAGCATTTT

j_gene: TRBJ1-2
v_gene: TRBV30
d_gene: -
abundance: -
CDR3aa: CAWNPLLQGSGGYTF
CDR3nt: TGTGCCTGGAACCCTCTTTTACAGGGATCGGGTGGCTACACCTTC

j_gene: TRBJ2-1
v_gene: TRBV5-1
d_gene: TRBD2
abundance: -
CDR3aa: CASSYPVLADHNEQFF
CDR3nt: TGCGCCAGCAGCTACCCTGTACTAGCGGACCACAATGAGCAGTTCTTC

j_gene: TRBJ2-7
v_gene: TRBV9
d_gene: -
abundance: -
CDR3aa: CASSVGADSYEQYF
CDR3nt: TGTGCCAGCAGCGTAGGGGCTGACTCCTACGAGCAGTACTTC

j_gene: TRBJ1-5
v_gene: TRBV5-4
d_gene: -
abundance: -
CDR3aa: CASSLVGSNQPQHF
CDR3nt: TGTGCCAGCAGCTTGGTTGGGAGCAATCAGCCCCAGCATTTT

j_gene: TRBJ2-7
v_gene: TRBV5-6
d_gene: -
abundance: -
CDR3aa: CASSIPGRGSYEQYF
CDR3nt: TGTGCCAGCAGCATCCCCGGCAGAGGCTCCTACGAGCAGTACTTC

j_gene: TRBJ2-2
v_gene: TRBV5-1
d_gene: -
abundance: -
CDR3aa: CASSPAAGTGELFF
CDR3nt: TGCGCCAGCAGCCCGGCGGCCGGGACCGGGGAGCTGTTTTTT

j_gene: TRBJ2-7
v_gene: TRBV19
d_gene: TRBD2
abundance: -
CDR3aa: CASSQTSASYEQYF
CDR3nt: TGTGCCAGTAGTCAGACTAGCGCGTCCTACGAGCAGTACTTC

j_gene: TRBJ2-5
v_gene: TRBV6-6
d_gene: -
abundance: -
CDR3aa: CASRQTAPPETQYF
CDR3nt: TGTGCCAGCAGGCAGACAGCCCCCCCGGAGACCCAGTACTTC

j_gene: TRBJ2-7
v_gene: TRBV2
d_gene: TRBD1
abundance: -
CDR3aa: CASSGTGKYEQYF
CDR3nt: TGTGCCAGCAGTGGGACAGGGAAATACGAGCAGTACTTC

j_gene: TRBJ1-6
v_gene: TRBV18
d_gene: -
abundance: -
CDR3aa: CASSPPTNNSPLHF
CDR3nt: TGTGCCAGCTCACCACCGACCAATAATTCACCCCTCCACTTT